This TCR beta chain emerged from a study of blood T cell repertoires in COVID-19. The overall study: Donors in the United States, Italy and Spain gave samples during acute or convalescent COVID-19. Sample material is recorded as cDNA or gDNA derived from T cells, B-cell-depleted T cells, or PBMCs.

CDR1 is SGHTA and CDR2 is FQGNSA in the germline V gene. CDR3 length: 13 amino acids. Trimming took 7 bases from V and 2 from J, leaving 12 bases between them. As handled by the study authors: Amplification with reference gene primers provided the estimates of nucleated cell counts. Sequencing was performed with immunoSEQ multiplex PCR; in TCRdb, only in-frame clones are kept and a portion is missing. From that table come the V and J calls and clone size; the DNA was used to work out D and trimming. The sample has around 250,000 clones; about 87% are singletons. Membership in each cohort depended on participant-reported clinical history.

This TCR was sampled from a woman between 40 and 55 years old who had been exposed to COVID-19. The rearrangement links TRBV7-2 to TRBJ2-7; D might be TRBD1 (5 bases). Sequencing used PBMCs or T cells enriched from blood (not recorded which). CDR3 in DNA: TGTGCCAGCAAGGCAACAGGTACCTACGAGCAGTACTTC. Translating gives CASKATGTYEQYF.